This TCR beta chain is from a study of molecular identifiers for immune sequencing clone quantification (dated by TCRdb to the late 2010s). Regarding the research as a whole: For a replicate experiment, RNA from roughly 18,000 or 92,000 naive CD8 T cells was divided into five aliquots, of which four were sequenced. This methods study used CD8 T cells to benchmark TCR RNA copy counting and molecular-identifier clustering-based TCR repertoire sequencing (MIDCIRS). What the authors observed across the whole study: The sizes of highly expanded clones could end up underestimated when identical TCR molecules share a barcode. The naive libraries included spiked-in Jurkat TCR RNA (about 9 copies' worth), and this Jurkat TCR RNA is not part of the donor repertoire. In CMV-specific effector cells, clones with more than 20 RNA copies accounted for over 97% of molecules, whereas in naive cells such clones accounted for under 1%. Spiked-in Jurkat TCR RNA equivalent to a single cell was reported to be detectable even among fewer than 1.2 million naive CD8 T cells. When barcode sub-clustering was left out, chimeric consensus sequences inflated TCR diversity, with chimeras reaching as high as 47%. Modeling indicated 2.5 to 3.5 TCR RNA copies recovered per cell, compared with about ten by digital PCR, which implies a capture efficiency of approximately 31%.

V loses 1 base, J loses 4 bases, and the germline ends lie 2 bases apart. Counted from cysteine to phenylalanine, this CDR3 has 10 amino acids. The kept DNA is CDR3 alone, 30 bases in frame from the first base. The germline V gene (reference sequence) provides CDR1 GTSNPN and CDR2 SVGIG. The library came from PCR. Instrument on record: NextSeq 500. Bulk TCR libraries were prepared as previously described, using TCR primers listed in Table S5. Purification of total RNA was performed with the Qiagen AllPrep DNA/RNA kit. Reads from multiple sequencing runs of the same library were pooled before analysis. The authors' pipeline ran thus. Reads were retained only if an exact TCR constant sequence was present, and the retained reads were trimmed to 150 nt and grouped according to their 12-nt molecular barcodes. Reads inside each barcode group were sub-clustered using a 15% Levenshtein threshold, and a quality-weighted consensus sequence was constructed for each RNA molecule. Non-functional sequences were excluded, and lower-count sequences lying one edit away from another sequence were also excluded. On the basis of fitting two negative binomial distributions, barcode sub-clusters with fewer than 20% of the maximum read count were discarded. TCRdb handled the public reads itself, with Q25 trimming in fastp and clone calling in MiXCR, and kept productive beta chains. Entries that share a CDR3 protein sequence are merged under the most common genes and DNA. These V and J calls originate from TCRdb's pipeline instead of the authors' own analysis. This sample is represented by approximately 500,000 distinct CDR3 sequences; around 23% of them were singletons. Approximately 0.8% of the sample is in the top ten clones.

Of note for this clonotype: It has no known antigen specificity. No base quality information exists; no much larger clone differs at one position.

Libraries of naive CD8 T cells were built from around 20,000 to 1,000,000 sorted cells, with 10%, 30% or 50% of the purified RNA used. On a BD FACSAria II, naive CD8 T cells were FACS-sorted as CD8+CD4-CCR7+CD45RA+ and collected into RLT Plus buffer. Detection sensitivity was tested by spiking Jurkat RNA equal to about 10 TCR copies' worth into samples containing roughly 19,000-1,000,000 naive CD8 T cells. Enrichment of CD8 T cells was performed with RosetteSep CD8+ T Cell Enrichment Cocktail and Ficoll-Paque, after which ACK red cell lysis was carried out. The chain was built from TRBV30 and TRBJ2-7, with no D gene named confidently. The receptor comes from a human donor in good health. Some libraries in this study had Jurkat cell RNA spiked in. Sequencing was performed on naive CD8+ T cells from blood, with Jurkat cell RNA spiked in. Taken with the paper, the label for cell subset or site translates to: FACS-sorted CD8+CD4-CCR7+CD45RA+ naive T cells. The bases read TGTGCCTGGAGTGGATACGAGCAGTACTTC. Translated, it reads CAWSGYEQYF. Here the CDR3 is joined to the reference TRBV30 and TRBJ2-7 genes, and the full variable domain is: SQTIHQWPATLVQPVGSPLSLECTVEGTSNPNLYWYRQAAGRGLQLLFYSVGIGQISSEVPQNLSASRPQDRQFILSSKKLLLSDSGFYLCAWSGYEQYFGPGTRLTVT.